Listed below are T cell receptor beta chains from one sample, sequenced in a study of vaccination and CD4 T cells after COVID-19. TCRdb independently ran MiXCR on the PCR reads; one entry per CDR3 protein. The profile shows about 29,000 distinct CDR3 sequences, 50% of them singletons. The material was CD4+ T cells from blood, obtained about 7 months after SARS-CoV-2 vaccination. The receptors come from a human donor who had recovered from COVID-19. Each CDR3 is given with its conserved first and last residue. The order of the fields is CDR3 length, clone size, D gene, V gene, J gene, CDR3 DNA, CDR3 protein. D genes are given only for firm matches. Only part of the rows carry a size: once, few, many, or a class if the clone is expanded.

CDR3 length: 15
clone size: .
D gene: .
V gene: TRBV7-8
J gene: TRBJ2-1
CDR3 DNA: TGTGCCAGCAGCTTAGTTGGGGGCTCCTACAATGAGCAGTTCTTC
CDR3 protein: CASSLVGGSYNEQFF

CDR3 length: 13
clone size: few
D gene: .
V gene: TRBV7-8
J gene: TRBJ2-3
CDR3 DNA: TGTGCCAGCAGCTTGGGTTGGGCGGATACGCAGTATTTT
CDR3 protein: CASSLGWADTQYF

CDR3 length: 15
clone size: .
D gene: TRBD2
V gene: TRBV7-2
J gene: TRBJ2-3
CDR3 DNA: TGTGCCAGCAGCTCAACTAGCGGGAGGACAGATACGCAGTATTTT
CDR3 protein: CASSSTSGRTDTQYF

CDR3 length: 15
clone size: once
D gene: .
V gene: TRBV6-1
J gene: TRBJ2-2
CDR3 DNA: TGTGCCAGCCCCAGGGGGGGGTTCGACACCGGGGAGCTGTTTTTT
CDR3 protein: CASPRGGFDTGELFF

CDR3 length: 16
clone size: .
D gene: .
V gene: TRBV7-9
J gene: TRBJ1-3
CDR3 DNA: TGTGCCAGCAGCTCAGGTGGGCTGCGCTCTGGAAACACCATATATTTT
CDR3 protein: CASSSGGLRSGNTIYF

CDR3 length: 16
clone size: once
D gene: .
V gene: TRBV2
J gene: TRBJ2-1
CDR3 DNA: TGTGCCAGCAGTGAACTACCGGGACCGGGATCCTCTGAGCAGTTCTTC
CDR3 protein: CASSELPGPGSSEQFF

CDR3 length: 12
clone size: .
D gene: .
V gene: TRBV7-3
J gene: TRBJ2-2
CDR3 DNA: TGTGCCAGCAGCGGATACACCGGGGAGCTGTTTTTT
CDR3 protein: CASSGYTGELFF

CDR3 length: 14
clone size: .
D gene: .
V gene: TRBV27
J gene: TRBJ1-2
CDR3 DNA: TGTGCCAGCAGTTTATCCCCCCAGGGTGTAGGCTACACCTTC
CDR3 protein: CASSLSPQGVGYTF

CDR3 length: 13
clone size: .
D gene: .
V gene: TRBV28
J gene: TRBJ1-2
CDR3 DNA: TGTGCCAGCAGTTTAGGGGGCGGGGGTGGCTACACCTTC
CDR3 protein: CASSLGGGGGYTF

CDR3 length: 14
clone size: .
D gene: .
V gene: TRBV19
J gene: TRBJ1-1
CDR3 DNA: TGTGCCAGTAGTCGGGCACACCGGGACATTGAAGCTTTCTTT
CDR3 protein: CASSRAHRDIEAFF

CDR3 length: 15
clone size: medium-sized
D gene: TRBD2
V gene: TRBV6-1
J gene: TRBJ2-3
CDR3 DNA: TGTGCCAGCAGTGACCTAGCGGGAGGGCCAGATACGCAGTATTTT
CDR3 protein: CASSDLAGGPDTQYF

CDR3 length: 13
clone size: .
D gene: .
V gene: TRBV6-5
J gene: TRBJ1-2
CDR3 DNA: TGTGCCAGCAGTTACAGGGTGGACTATGGCTACACCTTC
CDR3 protein: CASSYRVDYGYTF

CDR3 length: 13
clone size: .
D gene: .
V gene: TRBV19
J gene: TRBJ2-1
CDR3 DNA: TGTGCCAGTAGTATGGGCCGCCTTGGGGAGCAGTTCTTC
CDR3 protein: CASSMGRLGEQFF

CDR3 length: 14
clone size: few
D gene: .
V gene: TRBV20-1
J gene: TRBJ1-1
CDR3 DNA: TGCAGTGCTAGAGATATGGCTCTGGACACTGAAGCTTTCTTT
CDR3 protein: CSARDMALDTEAFF

CDR3 length: 14
clone size: .
D gene: TRBD1
V gene: TRBV6-5
J gene: TRBJ1-1
CDR3 DNA: TGTGCCAGCAGTTTCCGACAGGGGGGCACTGAAGCTTTCTTT
CDR3 protein: CASSFRQGGTEAFF

CDR3 length: 13
clone size: .
D gene: .
V gene: TRBV6-1
J gene: TRBJ1-2
CDR3 DNA: TGTGCCAGCAGCCGGTCCCCGAACTATGGCTACACCTTC
CDR3 protein: CASSRSPNYGYTF

CDR3 length: 13
clone size: .
D gene: .
V gene: TRBV6-1
J gene: TRBJ1-5
CDR3 DNA: TGTGCCAGCAGAGACAGTCTCAATCAGCCCCAGCATTTT
CDR3 protein: CASRDSLNQPQHF

CDR3 length: 12
clone size: few
D gene: .
V gene: TRBV7-9
J gene: TRBJ2-7
CDR3 DNA: TGTGCCAGCAGCCGAGATTTCTACGAGCAGTACTTC
CDR3 protein: CASSRDFYEQYF

CDR3 length: 13
clone size: .
D gene: .
V gene: TRBV7-2
J gene: TRBJ1-5
CDR3 DNA: TGTGCCAGCAGCTTCAGGGTCCGGCAGCCCCAGCATTTT
CDR3 protein: CASSFRVRQPQHF

CDR3 length: 18
clone size: .
D gene: TRBD2
V gene: TRBV6-2/TRBV6-3
J gene: TRBJ2-7
CDR3 DNA: TGTGCCAGCAGGGAAGGGACTAGCGGGAGGGTCGGGAGCTACGAGCAGTACTTC
CDR3 protein: CASREGTSGRVGSYEQYF